These T cell receptor beta chains were read from a single sample in a study of metastatic and nonmetastatic thyroid tumors. TCRdb re-called clones via MiXCR from the PCR reads. The data contain roughly 18,000 clones, 34% of them seen just once; the ten biggest clones take up 17%. The sequenced sample consisted of tumor tissue. Source of these receptors: a female donor with papillary thyroid cancer or a benign thyroid nodule (not recorded which). Some clones in this sample may be carry-over from other donors' samples. CDR3s include the opening cysteine and the closing phenylalanine or tryptophan. The order of the fields is CDR3 DNA, CDR3 protein, J gene, clone size, D gene, V gene. The D gene is left open where the match is weak. Size is stated for part of the rows, as once, few or many counts, or as a class when the clone is expanded.

TGTGCCACGAGCTTAAAAGAGTATGGCTACACCTTC	CATSLKEYGYTF	TRBJ1-2	.	.	TRBV7-9
TGTGCCAGCAGCTTAGCGGGTAACACTGAAGCTTTCTTT	CASSLAGNTEAFF	TRBJ1-1	.	.	TRBV11-3
TGTGCCAGCAGTTTACTGAGGGGCGAGCAGTACTTC	CASSLLRGEQYF	TRBJ2-7	few	.	TRBV28
TGTGCCAGCAGCTCCATTTATGGGACTAGGACAGATACGCAGTATTTT	CASSSIYGTRTDTQYF	TRBJ2-3	many	TRBD2	TRBV7-2
TGTGCCAGTTATCAGCGGGAGAGGATTAATCGCCCGAACACCGGGGAGCTGTTTTTT	CASYQRERINRPNTGELFF	TRBJ2-2	.	TRBD2	TRBV11-2
TGTGCCATCAGTCCACCCTTCGCAGCCACCAACTATGGCTACACCTTC	CAISPPFAATNYGYTF	TRBJ1-2	few	.	TRBV10-3
TGTGCCAGCAGTTTATCAGGGGGGTCGGGAGGCCCCCAGCATTTT	CASSLSGGSGGPQHF	TRBJ1-5	few	.	TRBV27
TGTGCCAGCAGTTCCCAATGGAACACTGAAGCTTTCTTT	CASSSQWNTEAFF	TRBJ1-1	.	.	TRBV27
TGTGCCAGCAGCAAAAGCAGCGGGAGGGCGGTAGATACGCAGTATTTT	CASSKSSGRAVDTQYF	TRBJ2-3	many	TRBD2	TRBV11-2
TGTGCCAGCAGCTGGGGGACAGGAAACACCATATATTTT	CASSWGTGNTIYF	TRBJ1-3	.	.	TRBV5-5
TGTGACAGCAGGCAAGGACGTCTCGCCAGAGATACGCAGTATTTT	CDSRQGRLARDTQYF	TRBJ2-3	few	.	TRBV27
TGTGCCAGCAGCTTCTACCAGGCCGGGGAGCTGTTTTTT	CASSFYQAGELFF	TRBJ2-2	.	.	TRBV7-2
TGTGCCAGCAGCGGCGACAGGGGGGCGGCCGGGGAGCTGTTTTTT	CASSGDRGAAGELFF	TRBJ2-2	.	TRBD1	TRBV12-3/TRBV12-4
TGTGCCAGCAGCCAGGGTTACAATGAGCAGTTCTTC	CASSQGYNEQFF	TRBJ2-1	few	.	TRBV4-1
TGCAGTGCTCCTCCCCCCCGGGGGGACACCTACCATGGCTACACCTTC	CSAPPPRGDTYHGYTF	TRBJ1-2	medium-sized	.	TRBV20-1
TGCAGTGCTGGACAGGGGGCTTACGAGCAGTACTTC	CSAGQGAYEQYF	TRBJ2-7	.	TRBD1	TRBV20-1
TGTGCCAGCAGCTCCGCAGGGTCCTACGAGCAGTACTTC	CASSSAGSYEQYF	TRBJ2-7	.	.	TRBV6-1
TGTGCCAGCAGTTACTCAGGGCCCAACGTCCTGACTTTC	CASSYSGPNVLTF	TRBJ2-6	many	.	TRBV6-5
TGCGCCAGCAGGACAGGGGTCCTTGAGACCCAGTACTTC	CASRTGVLETQYF	TRBJ2-5	.	TRBD1	TRBV5-1
TGCGCCAGCAGTGAGACTAGCGGGAGCTCCTACGAGCAGTACTTC	CASSETSGSSYEQYF	TRBJ2-7	.	TRBD2	TRBV10-2
TGTGCCAGCAGTGTTGGGACAGGGGAATCACCCCTCCACTTT	CASSVGTGESPLHF	TRBJ1-6	few	TRBD1	TRBV2
TGTGCCAGCAGTCCCGGGACCTACGAGCAGTACTTC	CASSPGTYEQYF	TRBJ2-7	few	.	TRBV28
TGCGCCAGCAGCATGACTAGCGGGATGATCGGTGATACGCAGTATTTT	CASSMTSGMIGDTQYF	TRBJ2-3	.	TRBD2	TRBV5-1
TGTGCCAGCAGTCGGACAGGGAAGAATGAAAAACTGTTTTTT	CASSRTGKNEKLFF	TRBJ1-4	medium-sized	TRBD1	TRBV28
TGCGCCAGCAGCCAAGATAGCGCGGGAGGCCTGGGTACGCAGTATTTT	CASSQDSAGGLGTQYF	TRBJ2-3	.	TRBD2	TRBV4-1
TGTGCCACCAGTGATGCGGGACTAGCGGGGGGTAATGAGCAGTTCTTC	CATSDAGLAGGNEQFF	TRBJ2-1	.	TRBD2	TRBV24-1
TGTGCCAGCAGCTTGGATGTCGGCGAGCAGTACTTC	CASSLDVGEQYF	TRBJ2-7	.	.	TRBV5-6
TGCGCCAGCAGTGATCCAGGCGATAATTCACCCCTCCACTTT	CASSDPGDNSPLHF	TRBJ1-6	.	.	TRBV10-2
TGTGCCAGCAGCCAAGAGTTGGCAGCCTCACCCCTCCACTTT	CASSQELAASPLHF	TRBJ1-6	.	.	TRBV14
TGTGCCAGCAGTTATGGGCAGAATTCACCCCTCCACTTT	CASSYGQNSPLHF	TRBJ1-6	few	.	TRBV6-5
TGTGCCATCAGTGGCGGAGCCAGGGAGCCCCAGCATTTT	CAISGGAREPQHF	TRBJ1-5	many	.	TRBV10-3
TGCAGTGCTAGAATGGGGGCTAGGCAAGAGACCCAGTACTTC	CSARMGARQETQYF	TRBJ2-5	many	.	TRBV20-1
TGTGCCAGCAGTGTCCAGGCCCCCTATAATTCACCCCTCCACTTT	CASSVQAPYNSPLHF	TRBJ1-6	medium-sized	.	TRBV6-1
TGTGCCAGCAGTGTGGTGCGGGGTTTCAACACTGAAGCTTTCTTT	CASSVVRGFNTEAFF	TRBJ1-1	few	.	TRBV2
TGTGCCAGCAGTTACTCGTCTTCCGGGATAGCCAAAAACATTCAGTACTTC	CASSYSSSGIAKNIQYF	TRBJ2-4	many	.	TRBV6-2/TRBV6-3
TGTGCCAGCAGTTACTCGAACCGGGACAGGGGGCAAACAGATACGCAGTATTTT	CASSYSNRDRGQTDTQYF	TRBJ2-3	.	TRBD1	TRBV6-5
TGTGCCAGCAGCCGGAACAGGGGCGGTTCACCCCTCCACTTT	CASSRNRGGSPLHF	TRBJ1-6	.	TRBD1	TRBV14
TGTGCCAGCAGCTTAGCCCTAAACCGTCAGGGGGCTTGGGCAGATACGCAGTATTTT	CASSLALNRQGAWADTQYF	TRBJ2-3	medium-sized	TRBD1	TRBV7-2
TGTGCCAGCAGCGTCGGACTAGCGGGAGGGTTCGATACGCAGTATTTT	CASSVGLAGGFDTQYF	TRBJ2-3	.	TRBD2	TRBV9
TGCAGTGCTCGACGAGGACAGGGCGATTTCTACACCTTC	CSARRGQGDFYTF	TRBJ1-2	.	TRBD1	TRBV20-1
TGTGCCTGGGCGGCCCGTTGGGTTGAGACCCAGTACTTC	CAWAARWVETQYF	TRBJ2-5	.	.	TRBV30
TGTGCCAGCGTTGACAGGGGGCGAAACACCATATATTTT	CASVDRGRNTIYF	TRBJ1-3	.	TRBD1	TRBV12-3/TRBV12-4
TGTGCCAGCAGTCCCTTTGGCAGGGCAAATAATTCACCCCTCCACTTT	CASSPFGRANNSPLHF	TRBJ1-6	.	.	TRBV27
TGTGCCAGCAGTGAACGGACAATGAACACTGAAGCTTTCTTT	CASSERTMNTEAFF	TRBJ1-1	medium-sized	.	TRBV6-1
TGCGCCAGCAGCCAACCCGGGGTAGACAGGGGCAATGGCTACACCTTC	CASSQPGVDRGNGYTF	TRBJ1-2	.	TRBD1	TRBV4-1
TGCAGTGCTAGTCCGGGAAACACCATATATTTT	CSASPGNTIYF	TRBJ1-3	.	.	TRBV20-1
TGTGCCAGCAGCCAAGGGCGTCGGACTAGCACAGATACGCAGTATTTT	CASSQGRRTSTDTQYF	TRBJ2-3	.	.	TRBV3-1
TGTGCCAGCAGCCAAGGGTCTGACCCGTGGGGTGGAAACACCATATATTTT	CASSQGSDPWGGNTIYF	TRBJ1-3	many	.	TRBV3-1
TGTGCCAGCAGTGAACTCAGGGGAGCTAACACTGAAGCTTTCTTT	CASSELRGANTEAFF	TRBJ1-1	medium-sized	.	TRBV2
TGTGCCAGCAGCCATTTGAATGAGCAGTTCTTC	CASSHLNEQFF	TRBJ2-1	.	.	TRBV6-1
TGCAGTTTAACCGGGACTAGCGGGAGCGAGCAGTACTTC	CSLTGTSGSEQYF	TRBJ2-7	.	TRBD2	TRBV20-1
TGTGCCAGCAGCTCGGGACTAGCGGGAGGGTGGACATACGAGCAGTACTTC	CASSSGLAGGWTYEQYF	TRBJ2-7	few	TRBD2	TRBV7-8
TGTGCCAGCAGCGTAGCGGGGGGAAACAATGAGCAGTTCTTC	CASSVAGGNNEQFF	TRBJ2-1	.	TRBD2	TRBV9
TGCAGTGTAAGGACATACAGGGGGCCGGATCAGCCCCAGCATTTT	CSVRTYRGPDQPQHF	TRBJ1-5	.	TRBD1	TRBV20-1